Given below is one TCR beta chain in context. Its antigen is currently unknown. The data belong to a study of cytomegalovirus exposure and HLA in healthy donors. The PCR had 60 Vbeta and 13 Jbeta primers. Assay: immunoSEQ multiplex PCR; the TCRdb copy retains only in-frame clones and omits some. The sample records fewer than 110,000 clones, approximately 76% being singletons. Findings and limits, study-wide: Owing to their indistinguishability, certain V segments, notably TRBV6-2 and TRBV6-3, were excluded. The authors confirmed in vitro that a few CMV-associated chains were specific for CMV antigens.

Germline loops: CDR1 MDHEN, CDR2 SYDVKM. The CDR3 extends over 16 amino acids. V was trimmed by 3 bases and J by 5 bases, leaving 19 bases between them. J is TRBJ1-1 and V is TRBV28; a possible D gene is TRBD1 (5 bases). Sequenced sample: PBMCs. The TCR was taken from a man younger than 30 in good health and CMV-seronegative. DNA for the CDR3: TGTGCCAGCAGTTTGGGGGGGTCGGGGGGTGTTACTGAAGCTTTCTTT. Translating it yields CASSLGGSGGVTEAFF.